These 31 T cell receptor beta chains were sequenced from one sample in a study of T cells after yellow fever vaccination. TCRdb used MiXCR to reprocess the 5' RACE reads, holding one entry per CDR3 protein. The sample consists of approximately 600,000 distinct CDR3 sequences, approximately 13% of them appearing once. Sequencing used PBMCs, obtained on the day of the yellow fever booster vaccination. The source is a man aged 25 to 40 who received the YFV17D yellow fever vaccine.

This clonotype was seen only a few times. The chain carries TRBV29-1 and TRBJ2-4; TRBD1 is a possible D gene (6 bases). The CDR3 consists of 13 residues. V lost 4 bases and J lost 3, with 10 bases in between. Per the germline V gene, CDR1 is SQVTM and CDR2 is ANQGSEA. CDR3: CSVVRGSKNIQYF. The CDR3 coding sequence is TGCAGCGTTGTCAGGGGTAGCAAAAACATTCAGTACTTC.

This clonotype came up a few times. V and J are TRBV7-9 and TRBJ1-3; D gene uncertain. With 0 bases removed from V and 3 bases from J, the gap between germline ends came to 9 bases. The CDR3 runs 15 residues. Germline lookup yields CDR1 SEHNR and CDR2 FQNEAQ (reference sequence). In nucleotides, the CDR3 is TGTGCCAGCAGCTTAGCCCTTTTTAATGGAAACACCATATATTTT. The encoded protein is CASSLALFNGNTIYF.

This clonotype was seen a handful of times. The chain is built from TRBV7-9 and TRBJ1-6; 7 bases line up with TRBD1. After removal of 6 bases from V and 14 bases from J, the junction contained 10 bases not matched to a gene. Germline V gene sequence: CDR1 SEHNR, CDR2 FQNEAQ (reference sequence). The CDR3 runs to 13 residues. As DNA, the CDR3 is TGTGCCAGCAGTCCGGGACAGTTGCAAACCCTCCACTTT. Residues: CASSPGQLQTLHF.

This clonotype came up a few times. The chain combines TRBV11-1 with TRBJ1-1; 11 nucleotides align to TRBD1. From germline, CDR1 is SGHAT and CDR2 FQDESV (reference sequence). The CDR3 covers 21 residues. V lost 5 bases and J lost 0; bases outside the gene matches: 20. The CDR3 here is CASSPPQRWRTGGVMNTEAFF. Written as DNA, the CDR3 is TGTGCCAGCAGCCCACCTCAACGCTGGCGGACAGGGGGCGTCATGAACACTGAAGCTTTCTTT.

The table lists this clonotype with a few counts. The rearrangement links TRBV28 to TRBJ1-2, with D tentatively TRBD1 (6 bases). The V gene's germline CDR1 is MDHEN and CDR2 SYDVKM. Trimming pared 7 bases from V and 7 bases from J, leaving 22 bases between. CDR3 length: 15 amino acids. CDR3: CASITSYRDEGGYTF. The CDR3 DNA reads TGTGCCAGCATCACATCTTACAGGGATGAGGGTGGCTACACCTTC.

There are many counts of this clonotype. The CDR3 region has the DNA TGTGCCAGCAGCTTGGTTAGCTCTTGGGATGAGCAGTTCTTC. The encoded protein is CASSLVSSWDEQFF. This chain links TRBV7-3 with TRBJ2-1; D gene ambiguous. CDR1 is SGHTA and CDR2 is FQGTGA in the germline V gene. CDR3 length: 14 amino acids. The V end lost 3 bases, the J end lost 8 bases, and 14 bases lay between the germline ends.

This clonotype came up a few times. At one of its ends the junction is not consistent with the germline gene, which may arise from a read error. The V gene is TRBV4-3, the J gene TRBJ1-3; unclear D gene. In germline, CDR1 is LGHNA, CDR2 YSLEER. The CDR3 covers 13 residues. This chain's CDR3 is CASSLQTGKTIYF. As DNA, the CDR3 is TGCGCCAGCAGCCTACAAACTGGAAAAACCATATATTTT.

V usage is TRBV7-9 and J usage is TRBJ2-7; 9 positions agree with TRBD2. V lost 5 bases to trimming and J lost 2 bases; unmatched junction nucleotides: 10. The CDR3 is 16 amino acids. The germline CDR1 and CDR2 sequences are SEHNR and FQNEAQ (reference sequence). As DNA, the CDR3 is TGTGCCAGCAGCCGAATCGGTAGCGGGAGCCCCTACGAGCAGTACTTC. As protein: CASSRIGSGSPYEQYF.

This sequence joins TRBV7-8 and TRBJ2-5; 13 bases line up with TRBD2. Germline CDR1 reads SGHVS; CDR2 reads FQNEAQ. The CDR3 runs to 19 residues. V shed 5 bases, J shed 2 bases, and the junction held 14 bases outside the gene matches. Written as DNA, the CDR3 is TGTGCCAGCAGCACGCCGGGACACCTGGGACTAGCGGGACAAGAGACCCAGTACTTC. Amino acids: CASSTPGHLGLAGQETQYF.

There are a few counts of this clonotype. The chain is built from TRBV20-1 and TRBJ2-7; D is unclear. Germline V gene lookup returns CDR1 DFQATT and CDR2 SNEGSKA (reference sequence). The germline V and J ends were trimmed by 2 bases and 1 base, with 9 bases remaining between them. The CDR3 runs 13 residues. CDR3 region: CSARYLDSYEQYF. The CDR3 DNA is TGCAGTGCTAGATACCTAGATTCCTACGAGCAGTACTTC.

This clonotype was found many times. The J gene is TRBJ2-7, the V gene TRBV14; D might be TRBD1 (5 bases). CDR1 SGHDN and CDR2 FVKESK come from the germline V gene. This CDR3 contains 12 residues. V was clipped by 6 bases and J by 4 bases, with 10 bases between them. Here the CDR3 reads CASSGAAYEQYF. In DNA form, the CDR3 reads TGTGCCAGCAGTGGGGCAGCATACGAGCAGTACTTC.

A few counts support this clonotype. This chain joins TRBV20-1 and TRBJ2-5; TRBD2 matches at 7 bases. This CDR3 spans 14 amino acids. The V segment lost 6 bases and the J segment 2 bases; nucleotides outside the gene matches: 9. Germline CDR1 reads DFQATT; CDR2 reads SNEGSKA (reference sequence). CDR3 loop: CSAASGEPQETQYF. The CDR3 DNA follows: TGCAGTGCCGCTAGCGGAGAACCACAAGAGACCCAGTACTTC.

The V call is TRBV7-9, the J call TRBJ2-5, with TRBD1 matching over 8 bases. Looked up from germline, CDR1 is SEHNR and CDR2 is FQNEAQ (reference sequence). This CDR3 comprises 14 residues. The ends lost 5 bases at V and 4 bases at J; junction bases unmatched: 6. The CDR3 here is CASSASGGLETQYF. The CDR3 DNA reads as TGTGCCAGCAGCGCCTCAGGGGGCCTAGAGACCCAGTACTTC.

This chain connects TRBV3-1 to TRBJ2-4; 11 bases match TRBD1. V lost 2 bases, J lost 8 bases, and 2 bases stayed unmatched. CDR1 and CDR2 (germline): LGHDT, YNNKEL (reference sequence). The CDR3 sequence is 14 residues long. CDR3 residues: CASSQRDRGDIQYF. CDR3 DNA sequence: TGTGCCAGCAGCCAACGGGACAGGGGGGACATTCAGTACTTC.

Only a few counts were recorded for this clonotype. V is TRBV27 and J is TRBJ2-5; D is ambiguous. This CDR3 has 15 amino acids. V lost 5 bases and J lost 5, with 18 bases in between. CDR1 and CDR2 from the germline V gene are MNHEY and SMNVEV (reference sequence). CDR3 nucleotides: TGTGCCAGCAGTCCGATAAAAATGGGATCGGAGACCCAGTACTTC. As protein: CASSPIKMGSETQYF.

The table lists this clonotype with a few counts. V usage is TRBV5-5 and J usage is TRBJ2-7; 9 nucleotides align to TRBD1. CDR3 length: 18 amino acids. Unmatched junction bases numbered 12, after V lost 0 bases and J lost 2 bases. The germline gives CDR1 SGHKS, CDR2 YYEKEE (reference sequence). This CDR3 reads CASSLGTPGQGYAYEQYF. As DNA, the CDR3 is TGTGCCAGCAGCTTGGGGACCCCGGGACAGGGTTACGCCTACGAGCAGTACTTC.

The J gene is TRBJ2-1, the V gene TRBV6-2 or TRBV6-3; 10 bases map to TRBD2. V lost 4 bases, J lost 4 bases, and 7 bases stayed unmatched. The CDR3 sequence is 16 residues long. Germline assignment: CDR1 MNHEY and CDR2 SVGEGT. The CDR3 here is CASSWASGRVYNEQFF. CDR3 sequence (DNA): TGTGCCAGCAGTTGGGCTAGCGGGAGAGTGTACAATGAGCAGTTCTTC.

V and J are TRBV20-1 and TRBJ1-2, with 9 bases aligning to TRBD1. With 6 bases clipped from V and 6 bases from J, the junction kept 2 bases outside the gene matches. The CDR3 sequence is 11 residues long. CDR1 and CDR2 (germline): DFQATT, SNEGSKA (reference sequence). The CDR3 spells CSARTGDGYTF. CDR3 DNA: TGCAGTGCCCGGACAGGGGATGGCTACACCTTC.

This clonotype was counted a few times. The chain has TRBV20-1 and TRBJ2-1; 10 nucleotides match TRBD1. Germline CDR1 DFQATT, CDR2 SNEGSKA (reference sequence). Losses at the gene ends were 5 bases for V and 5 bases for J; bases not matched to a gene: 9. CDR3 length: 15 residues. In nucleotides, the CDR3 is TGCAGTGCTGCCGGGACGGACAGGGGGAACAATGAGCAGTTCTTC. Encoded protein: CSAAGTDRGNNEQFF.

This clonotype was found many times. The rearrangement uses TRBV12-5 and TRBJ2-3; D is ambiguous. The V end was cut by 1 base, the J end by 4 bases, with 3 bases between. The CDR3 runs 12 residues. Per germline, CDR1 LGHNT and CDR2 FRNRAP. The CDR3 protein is CASGLGADTQYF. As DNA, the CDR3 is TGTGCTAGTGGTTTGGGAGCAGATACGCAGTATTTT.

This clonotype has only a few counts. Written as DNA, the CDR3 is TGTGCCAGCAGTTTTATTCAGGGCACCAAAAACATTCAGTACTTC. It yields the protein CASSFIQGTKNIQYF. J is TRBJ2-4 and V is TRBV12-3 or TRBV12-4; perhaps TRBD1 as D (5 bases). The CDR3 extends over 15 amino acids. V gave up 3 bases and J gave up 2 bases, with 11 bases separating them.

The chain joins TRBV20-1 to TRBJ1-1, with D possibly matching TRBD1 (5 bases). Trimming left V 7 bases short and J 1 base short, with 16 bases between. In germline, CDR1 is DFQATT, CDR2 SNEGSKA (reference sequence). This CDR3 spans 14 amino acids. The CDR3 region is CSGLRGLPNTEAFF. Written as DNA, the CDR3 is TGCAGTGGCCTCCGGGGCCTTCCGAACACTGAAGCTTTCTTT.

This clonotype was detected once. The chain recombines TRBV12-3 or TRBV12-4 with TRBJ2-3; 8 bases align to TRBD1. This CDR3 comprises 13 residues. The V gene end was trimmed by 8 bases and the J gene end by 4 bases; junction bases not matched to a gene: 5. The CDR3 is CASGGQAPDTQYF. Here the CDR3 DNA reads TGTGCCAGCGGGGGACAGGCCCCAGATACGCAGTATTTT.

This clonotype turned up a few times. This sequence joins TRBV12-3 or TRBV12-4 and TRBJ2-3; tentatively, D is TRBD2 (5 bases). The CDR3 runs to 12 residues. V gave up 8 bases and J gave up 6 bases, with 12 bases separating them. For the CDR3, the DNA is TGTGCCAGCCAAACCTCGGGGGATACGCAGTATTTT. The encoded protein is CASQTSGDTQYF.

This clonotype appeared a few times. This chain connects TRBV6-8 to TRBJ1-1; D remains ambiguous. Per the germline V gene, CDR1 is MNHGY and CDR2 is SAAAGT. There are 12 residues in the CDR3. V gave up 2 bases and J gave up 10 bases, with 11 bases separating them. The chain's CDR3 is CASSYPTGRAFF. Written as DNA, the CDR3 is TGTGCCAGCAGTTACCCGACGGGGAGAGCTTTCTTT.

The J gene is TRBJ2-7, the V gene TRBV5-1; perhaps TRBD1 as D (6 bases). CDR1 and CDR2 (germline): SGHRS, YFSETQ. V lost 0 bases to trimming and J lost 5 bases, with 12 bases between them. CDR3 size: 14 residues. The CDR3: CASSLEGQIHEQYF. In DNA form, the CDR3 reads TGCGCCAGCAGCTTGGAAGGACAGATCCACGAGCAGTACTTC.

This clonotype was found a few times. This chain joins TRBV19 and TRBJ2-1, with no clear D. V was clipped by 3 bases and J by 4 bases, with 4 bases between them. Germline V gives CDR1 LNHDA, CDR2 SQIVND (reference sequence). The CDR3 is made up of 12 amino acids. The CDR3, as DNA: TGTGCCAGTAGTATTGAATACAATGAGCAGTTCTTC. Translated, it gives CASSIEYNEQFF. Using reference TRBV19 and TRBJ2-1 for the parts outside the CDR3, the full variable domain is DGGITQSPKYLFRKEGQNVTLSCEQNLNHDAMYWYRQDPGQGLRLIYYSQIVNDFQKGDIAEGYSVSREKKESFPLTVTSAQKNPTAFYLCASSIEYNEQFFGPGTRLTVL.

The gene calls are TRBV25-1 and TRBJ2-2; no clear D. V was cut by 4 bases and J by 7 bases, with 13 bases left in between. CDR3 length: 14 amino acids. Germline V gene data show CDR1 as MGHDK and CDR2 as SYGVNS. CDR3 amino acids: CASSGASKVGELFF. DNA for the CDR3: TGTGCCAGCAGTGGAGCCTCGAAGGTCGGGGAGCTGTTTTTT.

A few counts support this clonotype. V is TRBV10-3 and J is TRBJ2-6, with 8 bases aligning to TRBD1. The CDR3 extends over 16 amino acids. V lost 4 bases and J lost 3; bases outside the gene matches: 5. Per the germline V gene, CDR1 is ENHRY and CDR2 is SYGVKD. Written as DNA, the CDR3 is TGTGCCATCAGTGCAGTCAGGGGGCGTGGGGCCAACGTCCTGACTTTC. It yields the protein CAISAVRGRGANVLTF.

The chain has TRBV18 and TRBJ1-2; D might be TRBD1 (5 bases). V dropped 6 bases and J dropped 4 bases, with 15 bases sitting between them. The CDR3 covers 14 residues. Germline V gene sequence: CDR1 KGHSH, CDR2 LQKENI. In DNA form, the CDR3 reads TGTGCCAGCTCTGAACTAGGGGTTTCCTATGGCTACACCTTC. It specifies CASSELGVSYGYTF.

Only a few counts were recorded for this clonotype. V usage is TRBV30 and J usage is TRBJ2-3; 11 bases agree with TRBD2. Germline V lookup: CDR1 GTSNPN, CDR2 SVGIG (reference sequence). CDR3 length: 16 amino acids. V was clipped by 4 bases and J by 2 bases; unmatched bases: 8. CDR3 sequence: CAWTKGGLAATDTQYF. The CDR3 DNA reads TGTGCCTGGACTAAAGGGGGACTAGCGGCCACAGATACGCAGTATTTT.